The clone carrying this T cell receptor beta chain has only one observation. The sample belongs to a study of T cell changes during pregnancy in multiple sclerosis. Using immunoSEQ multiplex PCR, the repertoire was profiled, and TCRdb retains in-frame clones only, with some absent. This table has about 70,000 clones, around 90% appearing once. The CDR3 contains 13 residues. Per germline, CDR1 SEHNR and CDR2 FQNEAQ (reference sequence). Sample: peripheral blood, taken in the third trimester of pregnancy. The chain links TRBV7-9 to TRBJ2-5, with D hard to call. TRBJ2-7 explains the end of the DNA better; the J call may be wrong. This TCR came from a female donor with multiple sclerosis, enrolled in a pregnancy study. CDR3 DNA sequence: TGTGCCAGCAGCTTAGCCCCCCGGTCCGAGCAGTACTTC. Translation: CASSLAPRSEQYF.